This section outlines one T cell receptor beta chain sequence together with its context. Its matching antigen is unknown. The data were taken from a study of shared clonotypes between healthy human individuals. Study observations and caveats: Naive CD4 clonotypes overlapped across several donors at roughly 5%.

In the original workflow: ImmunoSEQ sequences covered only the junction and lacked quality scores; filtering therefore differed. Only in-frame clones appear in the TCRdb table, and some are missing; sequencing was by immunoSEQ multiplex PCR. D and trimming were read from the DNA, whereas the V and J calls and clone size are those reported in that table. The table records roughly 300,000 clones, around four fifths of them present only once. Only Caucasian adults living in Nashville, Tennessee made up the donor group. The specimen was memory CD4+ T cells sorted from blood. The sample's subset: CD45RA-negative fraction. The clonotype comes from a man aged 25-45 years in good health.

CDR3 sequence: CASSPPGGGTDTQYF. The CDR3 coding sequence is TGTGCCAGCTCACCCCCTGGGGGGGGCACAGATACGCAGTATTTT. The rearrangement uses TRBV18 and TRBJ2-3; 7 bases align to TRBD2. The CDR3 loop spans 15 amino acids. The germline V gene has CDR1 KGHSH and CDR2 LQKENI. V shed 3 bases and J 1 base; nucleotides not matched to a gene: 4.